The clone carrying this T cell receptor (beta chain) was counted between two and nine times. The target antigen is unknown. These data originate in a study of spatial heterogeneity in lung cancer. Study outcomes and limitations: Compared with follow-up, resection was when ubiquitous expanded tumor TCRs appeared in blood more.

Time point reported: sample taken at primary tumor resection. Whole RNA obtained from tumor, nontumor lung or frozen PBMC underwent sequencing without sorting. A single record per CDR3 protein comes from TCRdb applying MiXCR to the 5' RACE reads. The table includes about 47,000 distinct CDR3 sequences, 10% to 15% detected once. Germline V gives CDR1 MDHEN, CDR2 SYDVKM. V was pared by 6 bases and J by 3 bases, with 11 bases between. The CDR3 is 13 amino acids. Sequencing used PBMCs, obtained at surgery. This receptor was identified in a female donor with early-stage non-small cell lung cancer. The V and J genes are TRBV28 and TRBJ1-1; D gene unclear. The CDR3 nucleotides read TGTGCCAGCAGCCCCTTCACATACACTGAAGCTTTCTTT. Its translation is CASSPFTYTEAFF.